This TCR beta chain originates from a study of blood T cell repertoires in COVID-19. The overall study: Both acute and convalescent COVID-19 samples were obtained from the United States, Italy and Spain. T cells, B-cell-depleted T cells, or PBMCs supplied cDNA or gDNA.

In the original processing: Reference gene primer amplification gave nucleated cell count estimates. Sequencing was performed with immunoSEQ multiplex PCR; in TCRdb, only in-frame clones are kept and a portion is missing. V, J and clone size are taken as reported in that table, and D and trimming were inferred from the DNA itself. The sample comprises some 68,000 clones, approximately 90% of which are singletons, and 2.5% to 3% rests with the top ten. The receptor comes from a man between 50 and 59 years old with acute or convalescent COVID-19. Material: peripheral blood.

Written as DNA, the CDR3 is TGTGCCAGCAGCCAAGGAGGGGACAGGGGGCGAGGGGGCTACACCTTC. Amino acid sequence: CASSQGGDRGRGGYTF. This chain connects TRBV4-2 to TRBJ1-2; 12 bases agree with TRBD1. Trimming at V came to 1 base and at J to 8 bases, leaving 8 bases not matched to a gene. This CDR3 is built from 16 residues. Germline CDR1 is LGHNA and CDR2 is YNFKEQ.